What follows are 30 T cell receptor beta chains derived from one specimen sequenced in a study of blood T cell repertoires in COVID-19. Measured with immunoSEQ multiplex PCR; TCRdb has only the in-frame clones, and not every one. Of around 59,000 clones in the sample, around 81% were seen once. The specimen was peripheral blood. Receptors were obtained from a woman aged 80 or over with active or convalescent COVID-19.

The chain is built from TRBV4-1 and TRBJ1-2; 9 nucleotides line up with TRBD1. The CDR3 has 15 residues. Germline V lookup: CDR1 MGHRA, CDR2 YSYEKL. V lost 5 bases, J lost 0 bases, and 4 bases stayed unmatched. CDR3 residues: CASSSGTGPNYGYTF. Written as DNA, the CDR3 is TGCGCCAGCAGCTCCGGGACAGGGCCTAACTATGGCTACACCTTC.

This sequence joins TRBV18 and TRBJ2-5; perhaps TRBD2 as D (5 bases). V lost 3 bases, J lost 3 bases, and 8 bases lay in between. Germline V gives CDR1 KGHSH, CDR2 LQKENI. The CDR3 length is 13 residues. The CDR3: CASSPDGEETQYF. The CDR3 nucleotides are TGTGCCAGCTCACCGGACGGGGAAGAGACCCAGTACTTC.

The chain joins TRBV24-1 to TRBJ2-1; TRBD1 is a possible D gene (6 bases). The V and J ends lost 4 bases and 6 bases respectively, with 18 bases between them. Germline V gene lookup returns CDR1 KGHDR and CDR2 SFDVKD. This CDR3 contains 16 residues. CDR3 DNA sequence: TGTGCCACCAGTGACATGGGGACAAGGGGGTCCAATGAGCAGTTCTTC. This sequence encodes CATSDMGTRGSNEQFF.

V is TRBV10-2 and J is TRBJ2-7; D gene unclear. Trimming shortened V by 5 bases and J by 0 bases, and 8 bases separated the two germline ends. The CDR3 consists of 13 residues. Germline-derived CDR1 and CDR2 are WSHSY and SAAADI. The CDR3, as DNA: TGCGCCAGCAGTCAGCAGCGCTCCTACGAGCAGTACTTC. Translating gives CASSQQRSYEQYF.

This chain links TRBV10-3 with TRBJ2-1, with D possibly being TRBD1 (6 bases). Germline lookup yields CDR1 ENHRY and CDR2 SYGVKD. The CDR3 has 13 amino acids. Trimming removed 10 bases from V and 5 bases from J, with 15 bases in between. The CDR3, as DNA: TGTGCCAACCAGGATGGACAGAACAATGAGCAGTTCTTC. Its translation: CANQDGQNNEQFF.

The chain has TRBV7-3 and TRBJ1-6; tentatively, D is TRBD1 (6 bases). Germline V gives CDR1 SGHTA, CDR2 FQGTGA. Trimming cost V 5 bases and J 7 bases, with 15 bases left between them. The CDR3 has 15 amino acids. The CDR3 bases are TGTGCCAGCAGCGAGTCCGGGACAAACAATTCACCCCTCCACTTT. Protein product: CASSESGTNNSPLHF.

The chain uses TRBV20-1 and TRBJ1-2, with TRBD1 as a possible D gene (6 bases). The CDR3 contains 11 residues. The V gene's germline CDR1 is DFQATT and CDR2 SNEGSKA (reference sequence). Trimming pared 8 bases from V and 4 bases from J, leaving 11 bases between. CDR3 nucleotide sequence: TGCAGTCCGAGGGGGACCTATGGCTACACCTTC. As protein: CSPRGTYGYTF.

This chain links TRBV4-3 with TRBJ1-3, with 10 bases that match TRBD1. CDR3 length: 15 amino acids. V shed 2 bases, J shed 7 bases, and the junction held 5 bases outside the gene matches. Per germline, CDR1 LGHNA and CDR2 YSLEER. CDR3 residues: CASSQSGTGVNTIYF. The CDR3 DNA reads as TGCGCCAGCAGCCAATCCGGGACAGGGGTTAACACCATATATTTT.

This clone occurred a few times. The chain combines TRBV5-1 with TRBJ2-7; the match to TRBD2 covers 12 bases. The CDR3 consists of 15 residues. The germline V gene encodes CDR1 SGHRS and CDR2 YFSETQ. With V trimmed by 5 bases and J by 1 base, 4 bases remained unmatched. CDR3 sequence: CASRALAGGSYEQYF. CDR3 nucleotide sequence: TGCGCCAGCAGAGCACTAGCGGGGGGTTCCTACGAGCAGTACTTC. The full variable domain, in which reference TRBV5-1 and TRBJ2-7 provide the parts outside the CDR3, is KAGVTQTPRYLIKTRGQQVTLSCSPISGHRSVSWYQQTPGQGLQFLFEYFSETQRNKGNFPGRFSGRQFSNSRSEMNVSTLELGDSALYLCASRALAGGSYEQYFGPGTRLTVT.

V is TRBV2 and J is TRBJ1-2; 7 nucleotides align to TRBD1. Germline V gives CDR1 SNHLY, CDR2 FYNNEI. The V gene end was trimmed by 6 bases and the J gene end by 8 bases; junction bases not matched to a gene: 6. This CDR3 region has 12 residues. The DNA for the CDR3 is TGTGCCAGCAGGCCACAGGGGTGGGGCTACACCTTC. Protein product: CASRPQGWGYTF.

The rearrangement uses TRBV5-4 and TRBJ2-2; the D gene is possibly TRBD2 (5 bases). The CDR3 length is 16 residues. Trimming took 0 bases from V and 6 from J, leaving 15 bases between them. Per germline, CDR1 SGHNT and CDR2 YYREEE (reference sequence). CDR3 nucleotide sequence: TGTGCCAGCAGCTTGGATACGACTACCCTACCCGGGGAGCTGTTTTTT. Protein product: CASSLDTTTLPGELFF.

The sample holds a few counts of this clone. The conserved final phenylalanine or tryptophan is absent from the CDR3, which likely points to a read error. The limits of the CDR3 on the DNA are not certain, so only TCRdb's listed CDR3 is given. CDR3 amino acids: CASSRPGGGGPMLL. The chain uses TRBV5-4 and TRBJ1-1. The length of the CDR3 is 14 amino acids, counting both ends. Germline values: CDR1 SGHNT, CDR2 YYREEE (reference sequence).

In DNA, the CDR3 is TGCGCCAGCAGCTTGGCCCGGGAATGGATTGAGCAGCCCCAGCATTTT. Encoded protein: CASSLAREWIEQPQHF. The V call is TRBV5-1, the J call TRBJ1-5; D is unclear. The CDR3 consists of 16 residues. Germline values: CDR1 SGHRS, CDR2 YFSETQ. V lost 0 bases to trimming and J lost 7 bases, with 17 bases between them.

This chain uses TRBV4-1 with TRBJ2-3, with 8 bases fitting TRBD2. Germline assignment: CDR1 MGHRA and CDR2 YSYEKL. The trim removed 0 bases at V and 2 bases at J, leaving 4 bases unmatched. The length of the CDR3 is 16 residues. The CDR3 nucleotides are TGCGCCAGCAGCCAAGATAAGGGACTAGTCACAGATACGCAGTATTTT. Protein: CASSQDKGLVTDTQYF.

The chain employs TRBV7-2 and TRBJ1-6; a possible D gene is TRBD1 (5 bases). Germline V gene data show CDR1 as SGHTA and CDR2 as FQGNSA. CDR3 size: 15 residues. The V and J ends lost 3 bases and 9 bases respectively, with 15 bases between them. The CDR3 is CASSFLQGTLSPLHF. The DNA for the CDR3 is TGTGCCAGCAGCTTTCTCCAGGGAACCCTTTCACCCCTCCACTTT. Supplemented by reference TRBV7-2 and TRBJ1-6, the full variable domain reads GAGVSQSPSNKVTEKGKDVELRCDPISGHTALYWYRQSLGQGLEFLIYFQGNSAPDKSGLPSDRFSAERTGGSVSTLTIQRTQQEDSAVYLCASSFLQGTLSPLHFGNGTRLTVT.

This chain joins TRBV19 and TRBJ2-2, with D perhaps matching TRBD1 (5 bases). Trimming took 1 base from V and 0 from J, leaving 9 bases between them. This CDR3 region has 16 residues. CDR1 and CDR2 from the germline V gene are LNHDA and SQIVND (reference sequence). CDR3 loop: CASSIGAGTNTGELFF. The CDR3 nucleotides are TGTGCCAGTAGTATAGGTGCAGGGACGAACACCGGGGAGCTGTTTTTT.

The chain uses TRBV5-1 and TRBJ2-1; weak D call: TRBD1 (5 bases). Trimming removed 3 bases at V and 0 bases at J, with 10 bases between. The CDR3 has 15 amino acids. Germline V gene sequence: CDR1 SGHRS, CDR2 YFSETQ. DNA for the CDR3: TGCGCCAGCAGCTCCCAGGGAAGCTCCTACAATGAGCAGTTCTTC. It yields the protein CASSSQGSSYNEQFF.

The V gene is TRBV19, the J gene TRBJ2-7, with a possible D match to TRBD1 (5 bases). This CDR3 is built from 13 residues. Germline V gene lookup returns CDR1 LNHDA and CDR2 SQIVND (reference sequence). V was shortened by 8 bases and J by 0 bases, with 11 bases between the two germline ends. DNA of the CDR3: TGTGCCAGTTCAAGACAGAGCTCCTACGAGCAGTACTTC. It encodes CASSRQSSYEQYF. Drawing the rest from reference TRBV19 and TRBJ2-7, the complete variable domain is DGGITQSPKYLFRKEGQNVTLSCEQNLNHDAMYWYRQDPGQGLRLIYYSQIVNDFQKGDIAEGYSVSREKKESFPLTVTSAQKNPTAFYLCASSRQSSYEQYFGPGTRLTVT.

The rearrangement uses TRBV6-5 and TRBJ1-1; TRBD1 matches 9 bases. Trimming took 5 bases from V and 3 from J; bases not matched to a gene: 7. This CDR3 is built from 15 residues. From germline, CDR1 is MNHEY and CDR2 SVGAGI. This CDR3 reads CASSIQGAKDTEAFF. CDR3 coding DNA: TGTGCCAGCAGTATACAGGGGGCGAAAGACACTGAAGCTTTCTTT.

The chain has TRBV29-1 and TRBJ2-3, with D possibly TRBD2 on 6 matching bases. CDR1 SQVTM and CDR2 ANQGSEA come from the germline V gene. The CDR3 extends over 15 amino acids. Trimming pared 3 bases from V and 0 bases from J, leaving 13 bases between. The CDR3 nucleotides are TGCAGCGTTGAGGGGGGAGCGAAAAGCACAGATACGCAGTATTTT. Protein sequence: CSVEGGAKSTDTQYF.

This clone appeared once. The CDR3 bases are TGTGCCAGCAGCTCCGGGACAGGGGGCGCCTATGGCTACACCTTC. The encoded protein is CASSSGTGGAYGYTF. The chain uses TRBV7-8 and TRBJ1-2; 12 bases map to TRBD1. The germline V gene encodes CDR1 SGHVS and CDR2 FQNEAQ. J gave up 4 bases and V 4 bases, and 4 bases lay outside the gene matches. The CDR3 runs 15 residues.

This clone was picked up many times. Different DNA sequences within this sample yield the same CDR3. The rearrangement uses TRBV7-9 and TRBJ2-5; TRBD2 matches 8 bases. With 6 bases clipped from V and 4 bases from J, the junction kept 19 bases outside the gene matches. The CDR3 loop spans 18 amino acids. In germline, CDR1 is SEHNR, CDR2 FQNEAQ (reference sequence). The CDR3 protein is CASRGTRGGPRHGETQYF. CDR3 DNA: TGTGCCAGCAGGGGGACTCGGGGGGGCCCCCGCCACGGAGAGACCCAGTACTTC. The entire variable domain, with the rest obtained from reference TRBV7-9 and TRBJ2-5, is as follows: DTGVSQNPRHKITKRGQNVTFRCDPISEHNRLYWYRQTLGQGPEFLTYFQNEAQLEKSRLLSDRFSAERPKGSFSTLEIQRTEQGDSAMYLCASRGTRGGPRHGETQYFGPGTRLLVL.

This rearrangement joins TRBV2 to TRBJ2-3; D not resolved. This CDR3 spans 11 amino acids. CDR1 is SNHLY, CDR2 FYNNEI, per germline. V shed 4 bases and J shed 6 bases, with 5 bases lying between them. CDR3 amino acids: CASSVSDTQYF. The CDR3 nucleotides are TGTGCCAGCAGTGTCAGTGATACGCAGTATTTT.

J is TRBJ1-1 and V is TRBV15; tentatively, D is TRBD1 (5 bases). V was clipped by 8 bases and J by 8 bases, with 15 bases between them. The germline V gene encodes CDR1 LNHNV and CDR2 YYDKDF (reference sequence). This CDR3 region has 12 residues. DNA of the CDR3: TGTGCCACCTCCCGGGACTTCACCGAAGCTTTCTTT. Translated: CATSRDFTEAFF.

This chain uses TRBV5-1 with TRBJ1-1; TRBD1 matches 8 bases. Germline V CDR1 and CDR2: SGHRS, YFSETQ. CDR3 length: 15 residues. J lost 3 bases, V lost 0 bases, and 4 bases had no gene match. DNA for the CDR3: TGCGCCAGCAGCTTGGAGGGACAGGTTCACACTGAAGCTTTCTTT. Translating it yields CASSLEGQVHTEAFF.

The chain combines TRBV9 with TRBJ2-7, with 9 bases lining up with TRBD1. The CDR3 spans 14 residues. From germline, CDR1 is SGDLS and CDR2 YYNGEE. Trimming removed 3 bases from V and 7 bases from J; junction bases left unmatched: 8. The CDR3 DNA is TGTGCCAGCAGCGAGGGGACAGGGACTTTAGAGCAGTACTTC. It specifies CASSEGTGTLEQYF. The full variable domain, completed using reference TRBV9 and TRBJ2-7, is DSGVTQTPKHLITATGQRVTLRCSPRSGDLSVYWYQQSLDQGLQFLIQYYNGEERAKGNILERFSAQQFPDLHSELNLSSLELGDSALYFCASSEGTGTLEQYFGPGTRLTVT.

The chain links TRBV27 to TRBJ1-2; D unclear. The CDR3 has 13 amino acids. The ends were cut back, 0 bases at V and 7 bases at J, with 9 bases in the middle. Germline V lookup: CDR1 MNHEY, CDR2 SMNVEV (reference sequence). CDR3 sequence: CASSLSRATGYTF. The CDR3, as DNA: TGTGCCAGCAGTTTATCCCGAGCTACTGGCTACACCTTC.

The rearrangement uses TRBV15 and TRBJ1-3, with 12 bases matching TRBD1. The CDR3 is made up of 18 amino acids. Germline V gene data show CDR1 as LNHNV and CDR2 as YYDKDF (reference sequence). V was pared by 3 bases and J by 3 bases, with 9 bases of the junction left unmatched. Here the CDR3 DNA reads TGTGCCACCAGCAGCAGGGGACAGGGGGCGCGGAATGGAAACACCATATATTTT. Protein product: CATSSRGQGARNGNTIYF. Based on the CDR3 plus reference TRBV15 and TRBJ1-3, the full variable domain is DAMVIQNPRYQVTQFGKPVTLSCSQTLNHNVMYWYQQKSSQAPKLLFHYYDKDFNNEADTPDNFQSRRPNTSFCFLDIRSPGLGDTAMYLCATSSRGQGARNGNTIYFGEGSWLTVV.

V usage is TRBV29-1 and J usage is TRBJ1-6; D may be TRBD1 (5 bases). Germline V gene data show CDR1 as SQVTM and CDR2 as ANQGSEA. The V end lost 7 bases, the J end lost 6 bases, and 13 bases lay between the germline ends. The CDR3 has 13 residues. Written as DNA, the CDR3 is TGCAGCGCCGCACAGGATATTAATTCACCCCTCCACTTT. It specifies CSAAQDINSPLHF.

The genes are TRBV4-1 and TRBJ1-4; possible D gene TRBD1, 6 bases. V was cut by 4 bases and J by 8 bases, with 20 bases left in between. The length of the CDR3 is 16 residues. Germline-derived CDR1 and CDR2 are MGHRA and YSYEKL. The CDR3 DNA is TGCGCCAGCAGCCCGCTGACAGGCCCGAGGTACGAAAAACTGTTTTTT. It encodes CASSPLTGPRYEKLFF.